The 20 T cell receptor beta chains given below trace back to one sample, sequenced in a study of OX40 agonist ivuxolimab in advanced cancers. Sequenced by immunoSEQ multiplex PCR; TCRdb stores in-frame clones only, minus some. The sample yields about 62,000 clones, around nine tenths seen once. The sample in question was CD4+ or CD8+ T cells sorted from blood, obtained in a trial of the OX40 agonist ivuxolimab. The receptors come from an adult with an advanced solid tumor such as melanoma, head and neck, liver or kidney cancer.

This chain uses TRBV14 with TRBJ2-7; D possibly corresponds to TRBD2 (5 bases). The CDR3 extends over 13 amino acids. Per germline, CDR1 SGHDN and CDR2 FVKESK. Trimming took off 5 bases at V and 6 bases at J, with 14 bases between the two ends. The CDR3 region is CASSGSGLSEQYF. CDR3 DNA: TGTGCCAGCAGCGGGTCGGGATTGAGCGAGCAGTACTTC.

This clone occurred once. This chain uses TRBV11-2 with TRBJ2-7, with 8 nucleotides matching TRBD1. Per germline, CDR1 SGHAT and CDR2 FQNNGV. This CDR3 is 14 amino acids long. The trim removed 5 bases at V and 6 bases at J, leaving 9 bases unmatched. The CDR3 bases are TGTGCCAGCAGCCCTTGGACAGGGTCAGGCGAGCAGTACTTC. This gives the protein CASSPWTGSGEQYF.

Here the CDR3 DNA reads TGTGCCAGCAGCGGAAGTAGCGGGTCCGACACCGGGGAGCTGTTTTTT. It translates to CASSGSSGSDTGELFF. This chain joins TRBV7-7 and TRBJ2-2; 7 bases match TRBD2. The CDR3 sequence is 16 residues long. V was clipped by 5 bases and J by 3 bases; unmatched bases: 9. Germline V gene lookup returns CDR1 SSHAT and CDR2 FNYEAQ (reference sequence).

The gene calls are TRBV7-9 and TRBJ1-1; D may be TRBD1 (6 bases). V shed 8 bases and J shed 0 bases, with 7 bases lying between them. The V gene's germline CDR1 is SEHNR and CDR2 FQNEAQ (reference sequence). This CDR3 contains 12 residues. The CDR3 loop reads CASQGLNTEAFF. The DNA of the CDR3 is TGTGCCAGCCAGGGGTTGAACACTGAAGCTTTCTTT.

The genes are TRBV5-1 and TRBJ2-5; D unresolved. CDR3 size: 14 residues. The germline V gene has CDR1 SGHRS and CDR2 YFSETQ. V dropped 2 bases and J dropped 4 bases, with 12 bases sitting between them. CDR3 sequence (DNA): TGCGCCAGCAGCTTAGAGATGCAACGAGAGACCCAGTACTTC. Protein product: CASSLEMQRETQYF.

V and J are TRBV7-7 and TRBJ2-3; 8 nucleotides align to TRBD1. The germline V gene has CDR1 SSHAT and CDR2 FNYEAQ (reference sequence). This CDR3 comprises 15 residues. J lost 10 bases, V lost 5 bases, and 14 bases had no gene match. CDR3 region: CASSPTPTGVSAQYF. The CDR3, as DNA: TGTGCCAGCAGCCCTACTCCGACAGGGGTGTCAGCGCAGTATTTT.

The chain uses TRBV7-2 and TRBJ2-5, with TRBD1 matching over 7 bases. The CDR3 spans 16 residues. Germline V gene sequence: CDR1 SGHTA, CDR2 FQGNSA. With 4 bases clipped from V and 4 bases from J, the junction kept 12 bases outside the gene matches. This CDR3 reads CASSSSSPRGRETQYF. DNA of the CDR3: TGTGCCAGCAGCTCTAGCTCGCCCAGGGGGAGAGAGACCCAGTACTTC.

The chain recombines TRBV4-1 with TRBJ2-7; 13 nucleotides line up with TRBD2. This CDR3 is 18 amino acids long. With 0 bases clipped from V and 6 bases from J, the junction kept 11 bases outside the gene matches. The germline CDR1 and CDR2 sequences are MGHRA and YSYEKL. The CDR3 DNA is TGCGCCAGCAGCCAAGATTTATTCGGACTAGCGGGGGTGGGCGAGCAGTACTTC. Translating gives CASSQDLFGLAGVGEQYF.

Here the CDR3 DNA reads TGTGCCAGCAGCTTAGGTGGGGGGCTGAACACTGAAGCTTTCTTT. Residues: CASSLGGGLNTEAFF. The V and J genes are TRBV7-2 and TRBJ1-1, with D perhaps TRBD1 (6 bases). Trimming removed 1 base from V and 0 bases from J, with 9 bases in between. CDR1 and CDR2 from the germline V gene are SGHTA and FQGNSA. This CDR3 is 15 amino acids long. Full variable domain (missing parts from reference TRBV7-2 and TRBJ1-1): GAGVSQSPSNKVTEKGKDVELRCDPISGHTALYWYRQSLGQGLEFLIYFQGNSAPDKSGLPSDRFSAERTGGSVSTLTIQRTQQEDSAVYLCASSLGGGLNTEAFFGQGTRLTVV.

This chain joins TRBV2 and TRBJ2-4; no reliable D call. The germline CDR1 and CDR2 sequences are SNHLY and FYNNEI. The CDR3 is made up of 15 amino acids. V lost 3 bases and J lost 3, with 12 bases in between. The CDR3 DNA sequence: TGTGCCAGCAGTGAGATGCCCCTGGGCAAAAACATTCAGTACTTC. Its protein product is CASSEMPLGKNIQYF.

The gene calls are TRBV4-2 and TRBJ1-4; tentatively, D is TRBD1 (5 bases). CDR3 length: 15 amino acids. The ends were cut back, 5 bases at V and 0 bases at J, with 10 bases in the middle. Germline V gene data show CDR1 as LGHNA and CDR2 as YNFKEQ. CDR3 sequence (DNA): TGTGCCAGCAGCGGTCGGGGGTCAACTAATGAAAAACTGTTTTTT. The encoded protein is CASSGRGSTNEKLFF.

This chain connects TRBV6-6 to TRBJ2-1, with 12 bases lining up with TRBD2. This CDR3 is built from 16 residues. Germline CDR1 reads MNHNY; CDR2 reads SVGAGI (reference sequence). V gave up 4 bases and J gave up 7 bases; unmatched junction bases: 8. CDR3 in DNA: TGTGCCAGCAGTTCCCGACTAGCGGGAGAACGGAATGAGCAGTTCTTC. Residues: CASSSRLAGERNEQFF.

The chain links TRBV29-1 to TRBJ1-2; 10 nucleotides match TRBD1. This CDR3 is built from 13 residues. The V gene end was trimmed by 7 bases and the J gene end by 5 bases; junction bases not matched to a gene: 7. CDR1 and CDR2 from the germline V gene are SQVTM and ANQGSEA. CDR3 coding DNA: TGCAGCGGGAAAGGACAGGGGGGATATGGCTACACCTTC. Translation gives CSGKGQGGYGYTF.

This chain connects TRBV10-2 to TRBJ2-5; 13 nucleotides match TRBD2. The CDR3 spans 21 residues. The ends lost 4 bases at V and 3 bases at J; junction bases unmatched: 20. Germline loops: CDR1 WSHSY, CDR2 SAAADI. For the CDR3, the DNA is TGCGCCAGCAGTGGTGACGGACTAGCGGGAGTAGGGAGGGTAGTGAAAGAGACCCAGTACTTC. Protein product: CASSGDGLAGVGRVVKETQYF.

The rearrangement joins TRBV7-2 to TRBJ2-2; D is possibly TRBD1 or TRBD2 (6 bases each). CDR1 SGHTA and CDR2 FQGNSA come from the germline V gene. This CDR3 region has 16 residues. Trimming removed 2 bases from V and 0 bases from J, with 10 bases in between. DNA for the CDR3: TGTGCCAGCAGCTTACGGGGGCAAGCGAACACCGGGGAGCTGTTTTTT. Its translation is CASSLRGQANTGELFF.

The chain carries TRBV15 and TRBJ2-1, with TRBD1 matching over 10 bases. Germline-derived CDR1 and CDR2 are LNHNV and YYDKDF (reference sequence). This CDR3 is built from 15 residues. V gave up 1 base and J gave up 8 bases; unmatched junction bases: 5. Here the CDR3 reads CATSRGGDRGHEQFF. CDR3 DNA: TGTGCCACCAGCAGAGGCGGGGACAGGGGCCATGAGCAGTTCTTC.

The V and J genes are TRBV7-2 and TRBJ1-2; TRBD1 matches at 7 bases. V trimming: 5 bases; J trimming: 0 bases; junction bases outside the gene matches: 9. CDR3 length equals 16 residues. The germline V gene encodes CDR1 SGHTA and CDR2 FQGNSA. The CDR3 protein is CASSLTGTAANYGYTF. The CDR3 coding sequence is TGTGCCAGCAGCCTAACGGGGACAGCAGCTAACTATGGCTACACCTTC.

CDR3 DNA sequence: TGTGCCAGCAGCTTACCGGGGGTAGGGTCACCCCTCCACTTT. This gives the protein CASSLPGVGSPLHF. This chain uses TRBV7-8 with TRBJ1-6; possible D gene TRBD1, 5 bases. The CDR3 contains 14 residues. Trimming shortened V by 2 bases and J by 10 bases, and 12 bases separated the two germline ends. CDR1 and CDR2 from the germline V gene are SGHVS and FQNEAQ.

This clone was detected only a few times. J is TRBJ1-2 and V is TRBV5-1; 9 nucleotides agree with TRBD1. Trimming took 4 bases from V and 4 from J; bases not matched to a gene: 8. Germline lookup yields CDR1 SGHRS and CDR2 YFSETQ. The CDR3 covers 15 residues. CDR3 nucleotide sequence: TGCGCCAGCAGCGAAGGGGACAGGGTGGTCTATGGCTACACCTTC. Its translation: CASSEGDRVVYGYTF.

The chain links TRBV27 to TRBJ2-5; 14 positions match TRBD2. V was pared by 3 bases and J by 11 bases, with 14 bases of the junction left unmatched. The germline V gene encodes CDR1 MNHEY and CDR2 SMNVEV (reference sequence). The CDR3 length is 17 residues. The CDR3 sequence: CASSFLGLAGGSREQYF. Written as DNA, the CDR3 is TGTGCCAGCAGTTTCCTAGGACTAGCGGGAGGTTCACGGGAGCAGTACTTC.